A selection of T cell receptor beta chains follows, all from one sample in a study of T cells in Graves' hyperthyroidism and ophthalmopathy. TCRdb re-derived calls from the multiplex PCR reads in MiXCR, one entry per CDR3 protein. The sample holds 340,000 or so distinct CDR3 sequences; 15% to 20% are singletons and the top ten take roughly a third. Sequencing used blood. The receptors stem from a man aged 25 to 40 with Graves' hyperthyroidism. Each CDR3 is given with its conserved first and last residue. D genes are given only for firm matches. Size is stated for part of the rows, as once, few or many counts, or as a class when the clone is expanded.

v_call	clone_size	j_call	d_call	cdr3_aa	cdr3_nt
TRBV2	few	TRBJ1-5	TRBD1	CASSTGTGVNQPQHF	TGTGCCAGCAGTACCGGGACAGGGGTCAATCAGCCCCAGCATTTT
TRBV27	many	TRBJ2-1	TRBD2	CASSLSAWGRDLYNEQFF	TGTGCCAGCAGTTTAAGTGCTTGGGGGAGGGACCTCTACAATGAGCAGTTCTTC
TRBV18	many	TRBJ2-7	TRBD2	CASSPTSGSTYEQYF	TGTGCCAGCTCACCAACTAGCGGGAGCACCTACGAGCAGTACTTC
TRBV20-1	few	TRBJ1-2	.	CSARRPAASGYTF	TGCAGTGCTAGGCGCCCAGCAGCGAGTGGCTACACCTTC
TRBV2	many	TRBJ2-1	TRBD2	CASSEPLAGQFF	TGTGCCAGCAGTGAGCCCTTAGCGGGGCAGTTCTTC
TRBV20-1	few	TRBJ1-5	.	CSASGSGGLNQPQHF	TGCAGTGCTAGCGGGAGTGGGGGCCTCAATCAGCCCCAGCATTTT
TRBV7-3	.	TRBJ1-1	.	CASSQEPPGGPSTEAFF	TGTGCCAGCAGCCAAGAACCGCCGGGGGGCCCCTCCACTGAAGCTTTCTTT
TRBV4-2	many	TRBJ2-5	.	CASSQYSLGGAQETQYF	TGTGCCAGCAGCCAATATTCCCTGGGCGGAGCTCAAGAGACCCAGTACTTC
TRBV27	few	TRBJ2-1	TRBD2	CASRGLAASSYNEQFF	TGTGCCAGCCGGGGACTAGCGGCCAGCTCCTACAATGAGCAGTTCTTC
TRBV27	few	TRBJ2-2	.	CASKKYTGELFF	TGTGCCAGCAAAAAATACACCGGGGAGCTGTTTTTT
TRBV20-1	.	TRBJ1-5	TRBD1	CSAARGGGDQPQHF	TGCAGTGCCGCCAGGGGGGGGGGGGATCAGCCCCAGCATTTT
TRBV12-3/TRBV12-4	.	TRBJ1-3	TRBD1	CASSWGQARSGTIYF	TGTGCCAGCAGCTGGGGACAGGCCAGGTCCGGCACCATATATTTT
TRBV4-1	few	TRBJ2-2	.	CASSQVRNTGELFF	TGCGCCAGCAGCCAAGTAAGGAACACCGGGGAGCTGTTTTTT
TRBV10-3	.	TRBJ2-2	.	CAISEGTGELFF	TGTGCCATCAGTGAAGGTACCGGGGAGCTGTTTTTT
TRBV6-6	.	TRBJ1-1	.	CASSYFSGDEEAFF	TGTGCCAGCAGTTACTTTTCAGGGGACGAGGAAGCTTTCTTT
TRBV29-1	.	TRBJ2-7	.	CSAEDSDSYEQYF	TGCAGCGCCGAGGATAGCGATTCCTACGAGCAGTACTTC
TRBV20-1	many	TRBJ1-4	.	CSARDRQGGKLFF	TGCAGTGCTAGAGATCGGCAGGGTGGAAAACTGTTTTTT
TRBV18	few	TRBJ2-7	TRBD2	CASSMEREGEQYF	TGTGCCAGCTCAATGGAGCGGGAGGGCGAGCAGTACTTC
TRBV20-1	.	TRBJ2-1	TRBD1	CSPGGFGGQSFF	TGCAGTCCAGGGGGCTTTGGGGGGCAATCGTTCTTC
TRBV7-8	many	TRBJ1-2	.	CASSVYRASYGYTF	TGTGCCAGCAGCGTGTACAGGGCGAGCTATGGCTACACCTTC
TRBV3-1	many	TRBJ2-5	.	CASSLPQETQYF	TGTGCCAGCAGCCTACCTCAAGAGACCCAGTACTTC
TRBV5-8	many	TRBJ2-3	.	CASSLGVADTQYF	TGTGCCAGCAGCTTGGGAGTGGCAGATACGCAGTATTTT
TRBV7-2	many	TRBJ2-1	TRBD2	CASSLRLAGNEQFF	TGTGCCAGCAGCTTGAGGCTAGCGGGGAATGAGCAGTTCTTC
TRBV5-1	.	TRBJ1-1	.	CASTSIGAGATEAFF	TGCGCCAGCACCTCTATTGGGGCGGGGGCCACTGAAGCTTTCTTT
TRBV5-8	.	TRBJ2-7	TRBD1	CASARTGIYEQYF	TGTGCCAGCGCCCGGACAGGGATCTACGAGCAGTACTTC
TRBV19	.	TRBJ2-1	TRBD2	CASSWGTSMNEQFF	TGTGCCAGTAGTTGGGGGACTAGCATGAATGAGCAGTTCTTC
TRBV28	.	TRBJ1-1	.	CASRRMNTEAFF	TGTGCCAGTAGGCGGATGAACACTGAAGCTTTCTTT
TRBV11-3	many	TRBJ2-3	.	CASSDTKAPTDTQYF	TGTGCCAGCAGCGACACCAAAGCGCCCACAGATACGCAGTATTTT
TRBV3-1	many	TRBJ2-7	.	CASSQGALPDYEQYF	TGTGCCAGCAGCCAAGGGGCCCTCCCCGACTACGAGCAGTACTTC
TRBV7-8	many	TRBJ1-2	.	CASSLGLARGAYGYTF	TGTGCCAGCAGCTTAGGTCTCGCCCGAGGGGCCTATGGCTACACCTTC
TRBV20-1	many	TRBJ2-1	.	CSARVSGGPRPTYNEQFF	TGCAGTGCTAGAGTCTCTGGAGGACCTAGACCGACCTACAATGAGCAGTTCTTC
TRBV5-4	few	TRBJ2-7	TRBD2	CASSAGTSASYEQYF	TGTGCCAGCAGCGCAGGGACTAGCGCCTCCTACGAGCAGTACTTC
TRBV28	many	TRBJ2-7	.	CASTYNSYEQYF	TGTGCCAGCACCTACAACTCCTACGAGCAGTACTTC
TRBV7-8	many	TRBJ2-1	TRBD2	CASSHGPTSGHYNEQFF	TGTGCCAGCAGCCACGGACCGACTAGCGGCCACTACAATGAGCAGTTCTTC
TRBV30	many	TRBJ1-4	.	CAWSADTINEKLFF	TGTGCCTGGAGTGCGGACACGATCAATGAAAAACTGTTTTTT
TRBV6-1	few	TRBJ1-6	.	CASSDGDGFFYNSPLHF	TGTGCCAGCAGTGACGGGGACGGATTTTTCTATAATTCACCCCTCCACTTT